What follows are 22 T cell receptor beta chains derived from one specimen sequenced in a study of shared clonotypes between healthy human individuals. This table comes from immunoSEQ multiplex PCR, and its TCRdb copy is limited to in-frame clones, with some not included. The sample has more than 400,000 clones, approximately 81% seen once. The sample comprised PBMCs. The source of these receptors is a woman in her forties in good health. Some clones in this sample may be carry-over from other donors' samples.

Comment on this clone: A far larger clone is a single base away, which makes a read error likely. The chain carries TRBV5-1 and TRBJ1-4; tentatively, D is TRBD1 (5 bases). V was clipped by 4 bases and J by 0 bases, with 13 bases between them. Germline CDR1 reads SGHRS; CDR2 reads YFSETQ. This CDR3 has 16 amino acids. CDR3 coding DNA: TGCGCCAGCAGCGCAAGGGCGGGGGCAACTAATGAAAAACTGTTTTTT. Translating gives CASSARAGATNEKLFF.

J is TRBJ1-5 and V is TRBV6-6; 7 bases line up with TRBD1. Trimming took 5 bases from V and 0 from J; bases not matched to a gene: 7. This CDR3 has 16 residues. The V gene's germline CDR1 is MNHNY and CDR2 SVGAGI (reference sequence). The CDR3 DNA is TGTGCCAGCAGTCGCTATGGGACAGCTAGCAATCAGCCCCAGCATTTT. Amino acids: CASSRYGTASNQPQHF.

V gene TRBV28 combines with J gene TRBJ1-1; 7 nucleotides align to TRBD1. Losses at the gene ends were 6 bases for V and 1 base for J; bases not matched to a gene: 8. There are 15 residues in the CDR3. Germline assignment: CDR1 MDHEN and CDR2 SYDVKM. DNA of the CDR3: TGTGCCAGCAGACGGGGGGGACAGAAGAACACTGAAGCTTTCTTT. Translated, it gives CASRRGGQKNTEAFF. The whole variable domain, filled in from reference TRBV28 and TRBJ1-1, reads DVKVTQSSRYLVKRTGEKVFLECVQDMDHENMFWYRQDPGLGLRLIYFSYDVKMKEKGDIPEGYSVSREKKERFSLILESASTNQTSMYLCASRRGGQKNTEAFFGQGTRLTVV.

The chain carries TRBV4-3 and TRBJ1-4; TRBD1 matches at 7 bases. The J segment lost 8 bases and the V segment lost 4 bases, leaving 7 bases of the junction unmatched. The length of the CDR3 is 14 residues. CDR1 is LGHNA, CDR2 YSLEER, per germline. CDR3 sequence: CASSLGGTAEKLFF. DNA for the CDR3: TGCGCCAGCAGCCTAGGCGGGACAGCAGAAAAACTGTTTTTT.

The chain has TRBV15 and TRBJ2-4, with D unclear. The CDR3 is 15 amino acids. Trimming stripped 1 base from V and 5 bases from J, with 12 bases between. CDR1 LNHNV and CDR2 YYDKDF come from the germline V gene (reference sequence). CDR3 in amino acids: CATSRGLGPENIQYF. The CDR3 DNA sequence: TGTGCCACCAGCAGAGGACTGGGCCCAGAAAACATTCAGTACTTC.

V and J are TRBV7-2 and TRBJ1-1; unclear D gene. CDR3 length equals 14 residues. V was clipped by 2 bases and J by 3 bases, with 10 bases between them. Germline lookup yields CDR1 SGHTA and CDR2 FQGNSA. This CDR3 reads CASSLPGRDTEAFF. The CDR3 DNA is TGTGCCAGCAGCTTACCCGGGAGGGACACTGAAGCTTTCTTT.

This clone was detected only once. The chain recombines TRBV7-8 with TRBJ1-1, with 8 nucleotides matching TRBD1. The CDR3 spans 13 residues. In germline, CDR1 is SGHVS, CDR2 FQNEAQ. V lost 8 bases and J lost 3; bases outside the gene matches: 5. This CDR3 is CASGVDRDTEAFF. DNA for the CDR3: TGTGCCAGCGGAGTGGACAGGGACACTGAAGCTTTCTTT.

The V call is TRBV28, the J call TRBJ2-2, with a weak D call TRBD2 (6 bases). This CDR3 is built from 14 residues. Trimming removed 5 bases from V and 3 bases from J, with 10 bases in between. CDR1 and CDR2 (germline): MDHEN, SYDVKM. The chain's CDR3 is CASSPGLDTGELFF. CDR3 nucleotide sequence: TGTGCCAGCAGTCCGGGACTGGACACCGGGGAGCTGTTTTTT.

Notes on this clone: This likely stems from a read error, as it lies one base from a far larger clone. Other nucleotide sequences from this sample produce the same CDR3. This chain joins TRBV7-2 and TRBJ2-5, with TRBD1 identical over 8 bases. With 5 bases clipped from V and 5 bases from J, the junction kept 7 bases outside the gene matches. Germline assignment: CDR1 SGHTA and CDR2 FQGNSA. The CDR3 covers 14 residues. In nucleotides, the CDR3 is TGTGCCAGCAGCGTAAGACAGGGGAGCGAGACCCAGTACTTC. Its protein is CASSVRQGSETQYF.

V and J are TRBV19 and TRBJ1-3; D is unresolved. This CDR3 is 15 amino acids long. Germline CDR1 reads LNHDA; CDR2 reads SQIVND (reference sequence). V was clipped by 6 bases and J by 0 bases, with 12 bases between them. As DNA, the CDR3 is TGTGCCAGTAGCAGGCTCTCCATCTCTGGAAACACCATATATTTT. Its protein is CASSRLSISGNTIYF.

The chain has TRBV27 and TRBJ1-4, with D perhaps TRBD1 (6 bases). Germline loops: CDR1 MNHEY, CDR2 SMNVEV (reference sequence). Between the trimmed V and J ends, which lost 1 base and 8 bases, there was a span of 14 bases. This CDR3 is built from 15 residues. CDR3 bases: TGTGCCAGCAGTTTATGGGGGGCCAGGGAGGAAAAACTGTTTTTT. Protein: CASSLWGAREEKLFF.

About this clone: Only one base separates this from a far larger clonotype, so it likely reflects a read error. The same CDR3 can be traced to other DNA sequences in this sample. The rearrangement joins TRBV6-6 to TRBJ1-1; D is uncertain. The CDR3 consists of 12 residues. From germline, CDR1 is MNHNY and CDR2 SVGAGI (reference sequence). In DNA form, the CDR3 reads TGTGCCAGCCTTCTCGGGGTAACTGAAGCTTTTTTT. This gives the protein CASLLGVTEAFF.

The rearrangement joins TRBV5-1 to TRBJ2-1; 9 bases are shared with TRBD2. This CDR3 region has 15 residues. The V segment lost 1 base and the J segment 5 bases; nucleotides outside the gene matches: 4. Germline CDR1 SGHRS, CDR2 YFSETQ. The CDR3 loop is CASSLISSGDNEQFF. The CDR3 DNA sequence: TGCGCCAGCAGCTTGATATCTAGCGGGGACAATGAGCAGTTCTTC.

The rearrangement joins TRBV5-1 to TRBJ2-7; TRBD2 agrees at 12 bases. This CDR3 has 15 amino acids. J was trimmed by 3 bases and V by 4 bases; bases with no gene match: 5. CDR1 and CDR2 from the germline V gene are SGHRS and YFSETQ. CDR3 coding DNA: TGCGCCAGCAGCCCGACTAGCGGGAGTATCTACGAGCAGTACTTC. This gives the protein CASSPTSGSIYEQYF.

With respect to this clone: A far bigger clonotype differs at one base, so this is likely a read error. Other nucleotide sequences in the sample specify the same CDR3. The gene calls are TRBV29-1 and TRBJ2-7; D possibly matches TRBD1 or TRBD2 (5 bases each). The CDR3 length is 13 residues. The V and J ends lost 5 bases and 5 bases respectively, with 16 bases between them. CDR1 is SQVTM and CDR2 is ANQGSEA in the germline V gene. CDR3 in DNA: TGCAGCGTTCGGGGATTTACAGGTGACGAGCAGTACTTC. Residues: CSVRGFTGDEQYF.

The gene calls are TRBV28 and TRBJ2-7; 9 bases align to TRBD1. V gave up 6 bases and J gave up 2 bases; unmatched junction bases: 5. Germline V gene lookup returns CDR1 MDHEN and CDR2 SYDVKM. The CDR3 extends over 14 amino acids. The CDR3, as DNA: TGTGCCAGCAGCCACAGGGGGCCGCCCTACGAGCAGTACTTC. It encodes CASSHRGPPYEQYF.

The chain joins TRBV6-5 to TRBJ1-2; the match to TRBD1 covers 7 bases. The CDR3 runs to 15 residues. The V gene end was trimmed by 4 bases and the J gene end by 2 bases; junction bases not matched to a gene: 7. CDR1 is MNHEY, CDR2 SVGAGI, per germline. The CDR3 DNA is TGTGCCAGCAGTTTCTCCAGGGGGAGCAACTATGGCTACACCTTC. Protein sequence: CASSFSRGSNYGYTF.

Here the CDR3 DNA reads TGTGCCAGCAGGGGGGGAAACTACGAGCAGTACTTC. Residues: CASRGGNYEQYF. The chain uses TRBV6-6 and TRBJ2-7, with D tentatively TRBD2 (6 bases). The CDR3 contains 12 residues. V shed 6 bases and J shed 3 bases, with 9 bases lying between them. Germline V lookup: CDR1 MNHNY, CDR2 SVGAGI (reference sequence).

The chain carries TRBV11-2 and TRBJ2-1, with D perhaps TRBD1 or TRBD2 (6 bases each). V was shortened by 3 bases and J by 8 bases, with 8 bases between the two germline ends. CDR1 and CDR2 (germline): SGHAT, FQNNGV. The CDR3 sequence is 12 residues long. The CDR3 nucleotides read TGTGCCAGCAGCTTGGGGGGCCATGAGCAGTTCTTC. Protein product: CASSLGGHEQFF.

The chain uses TRBV2 and TRBJ2-1; D is ambiguous. The CDR3 has 16 residues. From germline, CDR1 is SNHLY and CDR2 FYNNEI. Trimming took 7 bases from V and 4 from J, leaving 20 bases between them. The CDR3 bases are TGTGCCAGCACTCAATTAGGGTATGGGCTGTACAATGAGCAGTTCTTC. The encoded protein is CASTQLGYGLYNEQFF.

The rearrangement uses TRBV5-1 and TRBJ2-7; 7 positions agree with TRBD2. Looked up from germline, CDR1 is SGHRS and CDR2 is YFSETQ. The CDR3 extends over 12 amino acids. V shed 6 bases and J 6 bases; nucleotides not matched to a gene: 6. The CDR3 DNA reads TGCGCCAGCATTTCACCGGGAGGCGAGCAGTACTTC. It translates to CASISPGGEQYF.

About this clone: Since a far larger clone is one base different, this is likely a read error. The chain links TRBV2 to TRBJ2-7; D unresolved. The CDR3 covers 13 residues. Germline V gives CDR1 SNHLY, CDR2 FYNNEI. V gave up 7 bases and J gave up 2 bases, with 12 bases separating them. Here the CDR3 reads CASTPVQTYEQYF. As DNA, the CDR3 is TGTGCCAGCACCCCGGTACAGACCTACGAGCAGTACTTC.